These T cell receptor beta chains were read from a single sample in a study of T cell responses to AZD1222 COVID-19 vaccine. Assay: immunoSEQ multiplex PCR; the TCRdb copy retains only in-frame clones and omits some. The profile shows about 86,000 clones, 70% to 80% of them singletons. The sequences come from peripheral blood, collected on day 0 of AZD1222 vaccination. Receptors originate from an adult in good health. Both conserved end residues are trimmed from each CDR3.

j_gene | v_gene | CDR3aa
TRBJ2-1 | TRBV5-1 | ASRLLAGVGNEQF
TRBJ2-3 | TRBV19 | ASKGLAEGGDTQY
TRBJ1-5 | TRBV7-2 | ASSLGLGNQPQH
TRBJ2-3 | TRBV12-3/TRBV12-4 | ASSLRGDTQY
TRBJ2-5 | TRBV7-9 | ATSGRGLGETQY
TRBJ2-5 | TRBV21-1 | ASRWGGGLWTSSGETQY
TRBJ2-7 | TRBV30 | AWTHVQGHSYEQY
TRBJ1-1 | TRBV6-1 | ASSDFETEAF
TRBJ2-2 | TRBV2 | ASSSYNTGELF
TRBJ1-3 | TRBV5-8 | ASSVTGNTIY
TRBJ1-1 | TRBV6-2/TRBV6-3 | ASSLYPGHLNTEAF
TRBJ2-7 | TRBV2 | ATETSGGSSYEQY
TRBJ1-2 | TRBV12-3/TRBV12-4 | ASSTGTYGYT
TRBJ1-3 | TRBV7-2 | ASSPRGQRSGNTIY
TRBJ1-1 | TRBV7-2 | ASSLAGAGNTEAF
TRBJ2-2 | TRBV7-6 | ASSLGQGVNGELF
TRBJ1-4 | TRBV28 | ASSENEKLF
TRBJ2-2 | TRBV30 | AWSAGGNTRELF
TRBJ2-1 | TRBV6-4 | ASSEGLAGAGEQF
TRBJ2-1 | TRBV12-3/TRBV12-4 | ASTSMGLPRRI
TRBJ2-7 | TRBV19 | ASSLVEGLRYEQY
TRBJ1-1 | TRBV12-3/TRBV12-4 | ASSLEASTEAF
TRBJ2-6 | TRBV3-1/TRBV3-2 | ASTGANVLT
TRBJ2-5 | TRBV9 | ASSVSDQETQY
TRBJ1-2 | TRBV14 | ASSQGTAKAYGYT
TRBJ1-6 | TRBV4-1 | ASSHRQGADNSPLH
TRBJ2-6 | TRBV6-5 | ASTGGGSGANVLT
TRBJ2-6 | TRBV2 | ASSVLAGGAGANVLT
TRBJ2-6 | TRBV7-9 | TTDSHSGANVLT
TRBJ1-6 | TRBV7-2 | ASSFSGAHSPLH
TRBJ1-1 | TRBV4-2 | ASSLAGQGAVNTEAF
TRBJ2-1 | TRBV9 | ASSVAASGLYNEQF
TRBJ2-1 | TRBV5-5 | ASSFRTSGRGNEQF
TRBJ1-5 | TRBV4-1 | ASSQFRGQPQH
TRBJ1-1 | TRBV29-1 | SVVVQGNTEAF
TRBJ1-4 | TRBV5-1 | ASSTPGQVNEKLF
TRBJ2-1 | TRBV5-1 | ASSLDPGSRNNEQF
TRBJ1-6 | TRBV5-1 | ASSLAPGQGDSPLH
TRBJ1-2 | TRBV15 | ATSRGLQDGYT
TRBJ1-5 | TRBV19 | ASSIQQGQPQH
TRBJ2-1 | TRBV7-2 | ASSPGLAVNEQF
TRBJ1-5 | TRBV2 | ASNRGPHQPQH
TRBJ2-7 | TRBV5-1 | ASSLSPVSEQY
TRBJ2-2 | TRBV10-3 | AISEATVSRELF
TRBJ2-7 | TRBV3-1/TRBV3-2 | ASSPRESNSYEQY
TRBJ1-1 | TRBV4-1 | ASSQPRQENTEAF
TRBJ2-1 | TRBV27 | ASTSLAGGNNEQF
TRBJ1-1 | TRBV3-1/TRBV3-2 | ASSQIKGQLNTEAF